There are many counts of the clone carrying this TCR beta chain. Using its own MiXCR run on the RT-PCR reads, TCRdb lists one record per CDR3 protein. Of roughly 170,000 distinct CDR3 sequences in the sample, about 9% were seen once. The data are from a study of response to subunit inactivated influenza vaccine. This CDR3 region has 15 residues. Germline V gives CDR1 SGHRS, CDR2 YFSETQ. Trimming removed 3 bases from V and 1 base from J; junction bases left unmatched: 1. Sequenced here: non-naive T cells sorted from PBMCs, sampled on the day of vaccination. The V and J genes are TRBV5-1 and TRBJ1-1; 12 bases are a match to TRBD1. The clonotype comes from a man aged 45-65 years who received an inactivated influenza vaccine. The CDR3 nucleotides are TGCGCCAGCAGCTGGGACAGGGGGCCGAACACTGAAGCTTTCTTT. Its protein is CASSWDRGPNTEAFF.